This T cell receptor beta chain originates from a study of blood T cell repertoires in COVID-19. The authors' processing: The authors estimated nucleated cell counts from reference gene primer amplification. Produced via immunoSEQ multiplex PCR; TCRdb's table is partial and in-frame only. For V, J and clone size, that table is used; D and trimming come from the DNA. In the table there are over 200,000 clones, over 75% of which are singletons. CDR1 is SGHVS, CDR2 FNYEAQ, per germline. V lost 0 bases to trimming and J lost 2 bases; unmatched junction nucleotides: 2. The CDR3 spans 16 residues. The receptor was derived from a man over 45 with COVID-19, enrolled during active disease. J is TRBJ2-1 and V is TRBV7-6; 9 bases map to TRBD1. Sequencing input: peripheral blood. The CDR3 coding sequence is TGTGCCAGCAGCTTAGCCGGGACAGGGACCTACAATGAGCAGTTCTTC. This encodes CASSLAGTGTYNEQFF.